A selection of T cell receptor beta chains follows, all from one sample in a study of shared clonotypes between healthy human individuals. Clones were sequenced by immunoSEQ multiplex PCR, and TCRdb holds only the in-frame ones, with some missing. The data show about 490,000 clones, with 76% seen just once and 10% to 15% held by the top ten. The sequencing sample was made of PBMCs. These receptors all stem from a woman aged 40 to 50 in good health. Some clones in this sample may be carry-over from other donors' samples. Both conserved end residues are part of each CDR3. A D gene is named only where the DNA matches it firmly. Rows give clone size only sometimes, using once, few, many, or a class for an expanded clone.

abundance,v_gene,j_gene,d_gene,CDR3aa,CDR3nt
NA,TRBV4-1,TRBJ2-7,TRBD2,CASSQDGFGGIEQYF,TGCGCCAGCAGCCAAGATGGCTTCGGGGGGATCGAGCAGTACTTC
NA,TRBV7-9,TRBJ2-7,NA,CASSLESGQRQYF,TGTGCCAGCAGCTTAGAATCAGGTCAAAGGCAGTACTTC
NA,TRBV6-5,TRBJ2-3,NA,CASSPWDSRMDTQYF,TGTGCCAGCAGTCCCTGGGACTCGCGCATGGATACGCAGTATTTT
many,TRBV4-3,TRBJ2-7,NA,CASSQDPGDLSEQYF,TGCGCCAGCAGCCAAGATCCGGGGGACCTAAGCGAGCAGTACTTC
NA,TRBV10-3,TRBJ2-5,NA,CAISVGWRVQETQYF,TGTGCCATCAGTGTGGGCTGGAGGGTCCAAGAGACCCAGTACTTC
NA,TRBV29-1,TRBJ2-7,NA,CSVGVSTDEQYF,TGCAGCGTTGGAGTCTCCACGGACGAGCAGTACTTC
NA,TRBV5-1,TRBJ2-5,NA,CASSLSQETQYF,TGCGCCAGCAGCTTGTCCCAAGAGACCCAGTACTTC
NA,TRBV18,TRBJ2-7,TRBD1,CASSPGTGSYEQYF,TGTGCCAGCTCACCAGGGACAGGGAGTTACGAGCAGTACTTC
NA,TRBV28,TRBJ2-1,NA,CASRPPHGGISYNEQFF,TGTGCCAGCAGACCCCCCCATGGCGGGATATCCTACAATGAGCAGTTCTTC
once,TRBV25-1,TRBJ2-2,NA,CASGRQDTGELFF,TGTGCCAGCGGGAGACAGGACACCGGGGAGCTGTTTTTT
NA,TRBV4-1,TRBJ2-7,NA,CASSPNSFGGIAPYEQYF,TGCGCCAGCAGCCCTAACTCTTTTGGCGGGATCGCCCCCTACGAGCAGTACTTC
NA,TRBV7-3,TRBJ1-2,NA,CASSYAGTDNYGYTF,TGTGCCAGCAGCTACGCCGGGACGGATAACTATGGCTACACCTTC
NA,TRBV28,TRBJ1-5,TRBD1,CASTETGTNQPQHF,TGTGCCAGCACCGAGACAGGGACGAATCAGCCCCAGCATTTT
many,TRBV30,TRBJ1-2,NA,CAWRRGLYGYTF,TGTGCCTGGAGGAGGGGGTTATATGGCTACACCTTC
NA,TRBV19,TRBJ1-4,NA,CASSDRSGGEKLFF,TGTGCCAGTAGTGACAGGTCCGGAGGCGAAAAACTGTTTTTT
NA,TRBV6-6,TRBJ1-4,NA,CASSYDRDNEKLFF,TGTGCCAGCAGTTACGACAGAGACAATGAAAAACTGTTTTTT
few,TRBV29-1,TRBJ2-7,TRBD2,CSVEWSGGYEQYF,TGCAGCGTTGAATGGTCGGGGGGCTACGAGCAGTACTTC
NA,TRBV5-1,TRBJ1-2,NA,CASSRAADYGYTF,TGCGCCAGCAGCCGGGCAGCAGACTATGGCTACACCTTC
NA,TRBV7-9,TRBJ1-2,NA,CASSLAGRGGYTF,TGTGCCAGCAGCTTAGCAGGGAGGGGCGGCTACACCTTC
NA,TRBV11-3,TRBJ2-3,TRBD2,CASSTSGRRTDTQYF,TGTGCCAGCAGCACTAGCGGGAGGAGGACAGATACGCAGTATTTT
NA,TRBV27,TRBJ1-1,NA,CASTGVGTEAFF,TGTGCCAGCACAGGGGTTGGCACTGAAGCTTTCTTT
NA,TRBV7-9,TRBJ1-2,NA,CASSRSNYGYTF,TGTGCCAGCAGCCGATCCAACTATGGCTACACCTTC
NA,TRBV5-1,TRBJ2-2,NA,CASSPRDHRGVGTGELFF,TGCGCCAGCAGCCCCCGGGACCACCGGGGAGTGGGCACCGGGGAGCTGTTTTTT
NA,TRBV28,TRBJ2-3,NA,CASSTPSGTDTQYF,TGTGCCAGCAGCACTCCCTCCGGCACAGATACGCAGTATTTT
NA,TRBV4-2,TRBJ2-5,TRBD2,CASSQDPREGRETQYF,TGTGCCAGCAGCCAAGATCCGCGGGAGGGGCGAGAGACCCAGTACTTC
many,TRBV5-1,TRBJ2-7,TRBD1,CASSKSFGTANEQYF,TGCGCCAGCAGCAAATCGTTCGGGACAGCTAACGAGCAGTACTTC
NA,TRBV30,TRBJ2-5,NA,CAWSRNRQETQYF,TGTGCCTGGTCCCGAAACAGACAAGAGACCCAGTACTTC
few,TRBV18,TRBJ2-1,TRBD2,CASSPLRAGAYNEQFF,TGTGCCAGCTCACCATTACGGGCGGGGGCCTACAATGAGCAGTTCTTC
once,TRBV5-1,TRBJ2-1,NA,CASSLATHYNEQFF,TGCGCCAGCAGCTTGGCAACGCACTACAATGAGCAGTTCTTC
NA,TRBV28,TRBJ1-4,NA,CASSLSPWGGTNEKLFF,TGTGCCAGCAGTTTATCCCCTTGGGGGGGGACTAATGAAAAACTGTTTTTT
medium-sized,TRBV29-1,TRBJ2-7,NA,CSVGAGREPYEQYF,TGCAGCGTGGGGGCTGGGCGGGAACCCTACGAGCAGTACTTC
NA,TRBV6-5,TRBJ2-4,TRBD1,CASSSQGLRNIQYF,TGTGCCAGCAGTTCACAGGGGTTGAGAAACATTCAGTACTTC
few,TRBV25-1,TRBJ1-1,NA,CASSEFSSGEAFF,TGTGCCAGCAGTGAATTTTCCAGTGGGGAAGCTTTCTTT
NA,TRBV28,TRBJ1-5,NA,CASRGTRVEQPQHF,TGTGCCAGCAGGGGGACAAGGGTGGAACAGCCCCAGCATTTT
few,TRBV19,TRBJ2-6,TRBD1,CASSLQGPRSGANVLTF,TGTGCCAGTAGTCTACAGGGGCCCCGCTCTGGGGCCAACGTCCTGACTTTC
NA,TRBV5-1,TRBJ2-5,NA,CASSSEGQETQYF,TGCGCCAGCAGCTCGGAGGGCCAAGAGACCCAGTACTTC
NA,TRBV28,TRBJ2-1,NA,CASPPTGQYNEQFF,TGTGCCAGCCCACCCACCGGACAGTACAATGAGCAGTTCTTC
NA,TRBV4-3,TRBJ2-1,NA,CASSQDRSSGLRNEQFF,TGCGCCAGCAGCCAAGATAGGAGCAGCGGATTGAGGAATGAGCAGTTCTTC
NA,TRBV27,TRBJ2-7,TRBD1,CASSAVTGANYEQYF,TGTGCCAGCAGTGCCGTGACAGGGGCGAACTACGAGCAGTACTTC
NA,TRBV9,TRBJ2-7,NA,CASSPRTAPYEQYF,TGTGCCAGCAGCCCTCGGACAGCCCCCTACGAGCAGTACTTC
NA,TRBV7-2,TRBJ2-3,NA,CASSFMGSNTDTQYF,TGTGCCAGCAGCTTTATGGGATCAAACACAGATACGCAGTATTTT
NA,TRBV5-4,TRBJ2-1,NA,CASSLGPANEQFF,TGTGCCAGCAGCTTAGGACCGGCTAATGAGCAGTTCTTC